These 10 T cell receptor beta chains were all obtained from the same sample, sequenced in a study of blood T cell repertoires in COVID-19. Libraries were prepared by immunoSEQ multiplex PCR; TCRdb keeps only in-frame clonotypes and omits some of them. The sample holds about 98,000 clones, about 80% seen once. The specimen was peripheral blood. Receptor source: a man in his 70s with acute or convalescent COVID-19.

J is TRBJ1-1 and V is TRBV27, with D hard to call. This CDR3 contains 13 residues. V was pared by 6 bases and J by 3 bases, with 11 bases between. CDR1 and CDR2 (germline): MNHEY, SMNVEV (reference sequence). CDR3 sequence reads: CASRSYPDTEAFF. Here the CDR3 DNA reads TGTGCCAGCAGAAGCTACCCCGACACTGAAGCTTTCTTT.

This chain connects TRBV5-1 to TRBJ2-3; D uncertain. The CDR3 spans 16 residues. Germline CDR1 SGHRS, CDR2 YFSETQ. V was shortened by 0 bases and J by 2 bases, with 13 bases between the two germline ends. The CDR3 loop reads CASSLAATSTTDTQYF. For the CDR3, the DNA is TGCGCCAGCAGCTTGGCGGCGACTTCTACCACAGATACGCAGTATTTT.

This sequence joins TRBV6-6 and TRBJ1-5; 7 bases map to TRBD1. Germline CDR1 reads MNHNY; CDR2 reads SVGAGI (reference sequence). This CDR3 region has 16 residues. The trim removed 2 bases at V and 2 bases at J, leaving 6 bases unmatched. Written as DNA, the CDR3 is TGTGCCAGCAGTTACGGCGCCGGGACAGGCAATCAGCCCCAGCATTTT. Encoded protein: CASSYGAGTGNQPQHF.

V is TRBV2 and J is TRBJ2-1; TRBD2 aligns across 10 bases. After removal of 6 bases from V and 2 bases from J, the junction contained 7 bases not matched to a gene. The CDR3 is 16 residues long. Germline lookup yields CDR1 SNHLY and CDR2 FYNNEI. The CDR3 reads CASSPVLAGTYNEQFF. CDR3 nucleotide sequence: TGTGCCAGCAGCCCGGTACTAGCGGGAACCTACAATGAGCAGTTCTTC.

This rearrangement joins TRBV19 to TRBJ2-2; 11 nucleotides align to TRBD1. The J segment lost 6 bases and the V segment lost 8 bases, leaving 5 bases of the junction unmatched. The CDR3 has 14 residues. From germline, CDR1 is LNHDA and CDR2 SQIVND (reference sequence). The CDR3 DNA sequence: TGTGCCAGTTGGGACAGGGGGTTAGCCGGGGAGCTGTTTTTT. Translated, it gives CASWDRGLAGELFF. The full variable domain, its missing parts supplied by reference TRBV19 and TRBJ2-2, is DGGITQSPKYLFRKEGQNVTLSCEQNLNHDAMYWYRQDPGQGLRLIYYSQIVNDFQKGDIAEGYSVSREKKESFPLTVTSAQKNPTAFYLCASWDRGLAGELFFGEGSRLTVL.

The J gene is TRBJ1-6, the V gene TRBV18; 9 bases are a match to TRBD1. Germline CDR1 and CDR2: KGHSH and LQKENI. The CDR3 runs to 15 residues. Losses at the gene ends were 0 bases for V and 10 bases for J; bases not matched to a gene: 4. The CDR3 DNA reads TGTGCCAGCTCACCACCCGGGACAGGGTGGTCACCCCTCCACTTT. Protein product: CASSPPGTGWSPLHF.

CDR3 DNA: TGTGCCAGCAGTTTAAATGGGCCCCAGGAGACCCAGTACTTC. This codes for CASSLNGPQETQYF. The V gene is TRBV28, the J gene TRBJ2-5; D is uncertain. V was clipped by 2 bases and J by 5 bases, with 12 bases between them. The CDR3 extends over 14 amino acids. Germline CDR1 MDHEN, CDR2 SYDVKM.

The V and J genes are TRBV18 and TRBJ1-3; no reliable D call. The CDR3 runs 15 residues. Trimming shortened V by 0 bases and J by 0 bases, and 6 bases separated the two germline ends. The germline V gene has CDR1 KGHSH and CDR2 LQKENI. CDR3 protein: CASSPPSLSGNTIYF. Here the CDR3 DNA reads TGTGCCAGCTCACCACCGTCTCTCTCTGGAAACACCATATATTTT.

This chain links TRBV6-4 with TRBJ2-2; D unclear. V dropped 7 bases and J dropped 4 bases, with 13 bases sitting between them. The CDR3 length is 14 residues. CDR1 and CDR2 from the germline V gene are MRHNA and SNTAGT. The CDR3 bases are TGTGCCAGCACGGCGCGACCAGGCACCGGGGAGCTGTTTTTT. Protein product: CASTARPGTGELFF.

This clone has a handful of counts. The chain combines TRBV3-1 (or the pseudogene TRBV3-2) with TRBJ1-5, with unresolved D. Germline CDR1 and CDR2: LGHDT and YNNKEL (reference sequence). The ends were cut back, 3 bases at V and 6 bases at J, with 12 bases in the middle. The CDR3 has 14 amino acids. The CDR3 DNA sequence: TGTGCCAGCAGCCACGGAGTGTTGAGTCAGCCCCAGCATTTT. It translates to CASSHGVLSQPQHF.